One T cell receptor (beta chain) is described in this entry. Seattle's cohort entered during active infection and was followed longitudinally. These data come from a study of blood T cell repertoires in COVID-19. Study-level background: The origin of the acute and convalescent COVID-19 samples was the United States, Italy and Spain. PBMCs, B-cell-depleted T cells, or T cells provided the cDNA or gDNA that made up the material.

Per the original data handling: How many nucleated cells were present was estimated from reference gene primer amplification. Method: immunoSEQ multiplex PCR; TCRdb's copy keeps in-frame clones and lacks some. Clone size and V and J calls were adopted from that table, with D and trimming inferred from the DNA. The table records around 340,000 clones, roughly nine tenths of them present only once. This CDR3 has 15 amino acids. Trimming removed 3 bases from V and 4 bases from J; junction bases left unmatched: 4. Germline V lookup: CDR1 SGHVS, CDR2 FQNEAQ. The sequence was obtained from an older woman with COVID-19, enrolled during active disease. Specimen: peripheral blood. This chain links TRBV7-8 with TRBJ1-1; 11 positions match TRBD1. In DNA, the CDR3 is TGTGCCAGCAGCTTGAAGGGGACAGGGGGCACTGAAGCTTTCTTT. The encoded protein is CASSLKGTGGTEAFF.